This is a list of T cell receptor beta chains from one sample in a study of blood T cell repertoires in COVID-19. Method: immunoSEQ multiplex PCR; TCRdb's copy keeps in-frame clones and lacks some. Counted here are 150,000 to 200,000 clones, approximately 84% occurring once; the ten biggest clones make up approximately 2.6%. What was sequenced was peripheral blood. All receptors come from a woman older than 75 with COVID-19, enrolled during active disease. The CDR3 runs from the conserved cysteine through the conserved F or W. A clone size is listed for some rows: how often the clone was seen (once, few, many), or a class if it is expanded.

J: TRBJ1-5; size: .; length: 14; V: TRBV19; CDR3: CASKNRGIDQPQHF
J: TRBJ1-6; size: once; length: 14; V: TRBV10-1; CDR3: CASSEDRVNSPLHF
J: TRBJ2-7; size: once; length: 15; V: TRBV7-2; CDR3: CASSWDRGKTYEQYF
J: TRBJ2-3; size: once; length: 16; V: TRBV30; CDR3: CAWSVLTGGGTDTQYF
J: TRBJ1-5; size: .; length: 15; V: TRBV19; CDR3: CASSIPRIGNQPQHF
J: TRBJ2-2; size: .; length: 16; V: TRBV27; CDR3: CASSTPGQGNTGELFF
J: TRBJ1-5; size: few; length: 14; V: TRBV10-1; CDR3: CASSNRGCTQPQHF
J: TRBJ1-2; size: few; length: 15; V: TRBV10-3; CDR3: CAISPPGQGSAGYTF
J: TRBJ1-5; size: once; length: 16; V: TRBV10-3; CDR3: CAISDLGQYSNQPQHF
J: TRBJ1-2; size: .; length: 13; V: TRBV5-1; CDR3: CASSQQGDYGYTF
J: TRBJ2-7; size: .; length: 14; V: TRBV4-3; CDR3: CASSPDSLRGEQYF
J: TRBJ1-1; size: .; length: 13; V: TRBV27; CDR3: CASSHTLSNEAFF
J: TRBJ1-1; size: few; length: 17; V: TRBV4-1; CDR3: CASSQTGTGGRVTEAFF
J: TRBJ1-2; size: .; length: 14; V: TRBV2; CDR3: CASSVSRGVEGYTF
J: TRBJ2-1; size: .; length: 16; V: TRBV7-9; CDR3: CASSFYSLSSYNEQFF
J: TRBJ2-5; size: .; length: 16; V: TRBV18; CDR3: CASSPRRLAGKETQYF
J: TRBJ2-7; size: .; length: 15; V: TRBV27; CDR3: CASSLRDRGRNEQYF
J: TRBJ1-2; size: .; length: 16; V: TRBV7-9; CDR3: CASSPMGTGALHGYTF
J: TRBJ1-1; size: .; length: 14; V: TRBV2; CDR3: CASIRGELNTEAFF
J: TRBJ2-2; size: .; length: 15; V: TRBV27; CDR3: CASSWTSGSTGELFF
J: TRBJ2-4; size: .; length: 15; V: TRBV5-6; CDR3: CASSLGGPGKNIQYF
J: TRBJ2-5; size: once; length: 13; V: TRBV5-1; CDR3: CASSLNGRETQYF
J: TRBJ2-1; size: .; length: 14; V: TRBV10-1; CDR3: CASGTSGSTDEQFF
J: TRBJ1-3; size: .; length: 16; V: TRBV27; CDR3: CASSLRWTGYGNTIYF
J: TRBJ1-1; size: .; length: 15; V: TRBV4-2; CDR3: CASSHLQGLNTEAFF
J: TRBJ2-7; size: .; length: 15; V: TRBV9; CDR3: CASSAGQGSTYEQYF
J: TRBJ2-1; size: .; length: 14; V: TRBV28; CDR3: CASSPPDKYNEQFF
J: TRBJ2-7; size: .; length: 11; V: TRBV12-3/TRBV12-4; CDR3: CASSSYYEQYF
J: TRBJ2-7; size: once; length: 14; V: TRBV29-1; CDR3: CSVGGEGGSYEQYF
J: TRBJ1-6; size: .; length: 17; V: TRBV5-1; CDR3: CASSKTGQGKYNSPLHF
J: TRBJ1-1; size: .; length: 14; V: TRBV9; CDR3: CASSVVVGGGEAFF
J: TRBJ2-3; size: .; length: 12; V: TRBV3-1/TRBV3-2; CDR3: CASRSLSDTQYF
J: TRBJ2-7; size: .; length: 15; V: TRBV11-2; CDR3: CASSLDGTGSYEQYF
J: TRBJ1-5; size: few; length: 12; V: TRBV6-4; CDR3: CASRGPLCPQHF
J: TRBJ2-7; size: .; length: 15; V: TRBV15; CDR3: CATGGLAGTFREQYF